This TCR beta chain was sequenced for a study of blood T cells in healthy people across ages. Study conclusions and caveats: Since the PBMCs were unsorted, naive and antigen-experienced cells could not be conclusively compared.

Sample-barcoded 5' priming and a J-beta primer mix drove a second PCR of 7 to 11 cycles. Each of the cDNA molecules was tagged by a template-switch adaptor with 12 random nucleotides. Every individual sample yielded 2.5 million or more paired-end reads (each containing CDR3). TCRdb analysed the 5' RACE reads with MiXCR anew, one entry per CDR3 protein. The sample lists approximately 2,000,000 distinct CDR3 sequences; around 40% were seen once. As concerns this clonotype: Its antigen is not known.

The germline CDR1 and CDR2 sequences are MDHEN and SYDVKM. After removal of 5 bases from V and 7 bases from J, the junction contained 11 bases not matched to a gene. CDR3 length equals 15 residues. The source material was blood. The TCR sequence derives from a human donor in good health. This chain links TRBV28 with TRBJ2-1, with 7 positions matching TRBD1. CDR3 coding DNA: TGTGCCAGCAGTCTTGACAGGGCCCCCCGTAATGAGCAGTTCTTC. It encodes CASSLDRAPRNEQFF.